Detailed here is one TCR beta chain. The data derive from a study of response to subunit inactivated influenza vaccine. V lost 3 bases to trimming and J lost 4 bases, with 13 bases between them. The germline V gene has CDR1 DFQATT and CDR2 SNEGSKA (reference sequence). The CDR3 is 13 amino acids. TCRdb called the RT-PCR reads again in MiXCR, with one record for every CDR3 protein. The table includes hundreds of thousands of distinct CDR3 sequences, approximately 11% detected once. The data were also submitted as part of a second study, on T cells expressing NK-cell markers. That paper states: In generating TCR beta cDNA, 5'RACE template switching with UMIs was used. Repertoires of TCR beta were obtained from T cells sorted as CD3+CD56+NKG2C+, CD3+CD56+NKG2C- and CD3+CD56-NKG2C+. Within the sequenced cohort of eight donors, seven exhibited HCMV seropositivity and one was seronegative.

V gene TRBV20-1 combines with J gene TRBJ2-7; weak D call: TRBD2 (6 bases). This clonotype was obtained from a man over 45 who received an inactivated influenza vaccine. The sequencing used PBMCs from blood, collected on the day of vaccination. The DNA for the CDR3 is TGCAGTGCTAGTCGGGAGTTAGGATACGAGCAGTACTTC. This gives the protein CSASRELGYEQYF.